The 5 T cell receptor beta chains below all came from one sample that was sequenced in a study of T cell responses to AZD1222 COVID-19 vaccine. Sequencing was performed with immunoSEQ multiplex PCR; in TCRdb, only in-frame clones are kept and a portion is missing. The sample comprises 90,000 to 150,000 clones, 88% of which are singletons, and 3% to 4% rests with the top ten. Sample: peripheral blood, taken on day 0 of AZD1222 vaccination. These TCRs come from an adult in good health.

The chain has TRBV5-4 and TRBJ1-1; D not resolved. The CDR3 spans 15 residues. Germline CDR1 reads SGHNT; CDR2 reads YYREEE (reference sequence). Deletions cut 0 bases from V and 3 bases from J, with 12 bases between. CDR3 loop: CASSLEAGLDTEAFF. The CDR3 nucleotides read TGTGCCAGCAGCTTGGAGGCGGGTTTGGACACTGAAGCTTTCTTT. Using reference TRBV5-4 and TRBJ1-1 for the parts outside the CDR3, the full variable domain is ETGVTQSPTHLIKTRGQQVTLRCSSQSGHNTVSWYQQALGQGPQFIFQYYREEENGRGNFPPRFSGLQFPNYSSELNVNALELDDSALYLCASSLEAGLDTEAFFGQGTRLTVV.

CDR3 region: CSAGRGGEIWTEAFF. DNA for the CDR3: TGCAGCGCCGGCCGGGGGGGCGAAATTTGGACTGAAGCTTTCTTT. The rearrangement joins TRBV29-1 to TRBJ1-1; perhaps TRBD1 as D (6 bases). CDR1 is SQVTM, CDR2 ANQGSEA, per germline. Trimming stripped 7 bases from V and 5 bases from J, with 23 bases between. This CDR3 has 15 residues. Based on the CDR3 plus reference TRBV29-1 and TRBJ1-1, the full variable domain is SAVISQKPSRDICQRGTSLTIQCQVDSQVTMMFWYRQQPGQSLTLIATANQGSEATYESGFVIDKFPISRPNLTFSTLTVSNMSPEDSSIYLCSAGRGGEIWTEAFFGQGTRLTVV.

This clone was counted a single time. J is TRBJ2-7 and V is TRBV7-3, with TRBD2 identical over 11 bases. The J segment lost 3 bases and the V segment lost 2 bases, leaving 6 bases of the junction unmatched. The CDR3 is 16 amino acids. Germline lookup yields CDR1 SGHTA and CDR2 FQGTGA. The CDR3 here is CASSLAGSGGDYEQYF. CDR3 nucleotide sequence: TGTGCCAGCAGCTTAGCCGGTAGCGGGGGGGACTACGAGCAGTACTTC.

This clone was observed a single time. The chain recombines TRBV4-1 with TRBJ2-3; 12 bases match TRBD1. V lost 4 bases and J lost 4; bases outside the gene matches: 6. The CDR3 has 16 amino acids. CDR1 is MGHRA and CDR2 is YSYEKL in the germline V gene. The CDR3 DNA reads TGCGCCAGCAGCCGAGAGGGACAGGGGGCGGCAGATACGCAGTATTTT. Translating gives CASSREGQGAADTQYF.

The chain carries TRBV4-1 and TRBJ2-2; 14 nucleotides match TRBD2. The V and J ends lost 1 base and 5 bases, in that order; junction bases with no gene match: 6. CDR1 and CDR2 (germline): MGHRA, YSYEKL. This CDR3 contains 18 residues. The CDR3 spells CASSQVRLAGGKTGELFF. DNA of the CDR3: TGCGCCAGCAGCCAAGTGCGACTAGCGGGGGGGAAAACCGGGGAGCTGTTTTTT.